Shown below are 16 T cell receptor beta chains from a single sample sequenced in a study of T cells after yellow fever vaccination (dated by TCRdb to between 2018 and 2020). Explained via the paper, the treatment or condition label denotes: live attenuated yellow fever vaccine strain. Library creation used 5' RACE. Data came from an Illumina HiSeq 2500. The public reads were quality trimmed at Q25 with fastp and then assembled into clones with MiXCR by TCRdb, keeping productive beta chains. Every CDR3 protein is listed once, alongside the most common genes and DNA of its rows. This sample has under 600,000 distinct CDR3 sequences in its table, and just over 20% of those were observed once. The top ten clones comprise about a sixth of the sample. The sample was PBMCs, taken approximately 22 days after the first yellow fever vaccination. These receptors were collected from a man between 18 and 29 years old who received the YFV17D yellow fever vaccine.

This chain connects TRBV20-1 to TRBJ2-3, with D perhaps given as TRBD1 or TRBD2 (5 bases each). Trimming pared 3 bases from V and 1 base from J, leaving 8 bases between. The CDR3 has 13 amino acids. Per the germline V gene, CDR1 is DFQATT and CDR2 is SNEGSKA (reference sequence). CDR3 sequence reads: CSARWDGTDTQYF. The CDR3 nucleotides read TGCAGTGCTAGGTGGGACGGCACAGATACGCAGTATTTT.

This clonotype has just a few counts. The CDR3 nucleotides are TGTGCCAGGGACAATGAGCAGTTCTTC. The encoded protein is CARDNEQFF. V is TRBV4-2 and J is TRBJ2-1; D uncertain. V lost 9 bases, J lost 5 bases, and 2 bases lay in between. Germline V gene sequence: CDR1 LGHNA, CDR2 YNFKEQ. The CDR3 is made up of 9 amino acids.

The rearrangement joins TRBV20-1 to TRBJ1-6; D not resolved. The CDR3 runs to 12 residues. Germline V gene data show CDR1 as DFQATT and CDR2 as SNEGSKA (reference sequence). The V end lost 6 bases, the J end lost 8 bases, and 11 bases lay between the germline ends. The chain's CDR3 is CSAYHPDSPLHF. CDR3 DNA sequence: TGCAGTGCCTACCATCCGGATTCACCCCTCCACTTT.

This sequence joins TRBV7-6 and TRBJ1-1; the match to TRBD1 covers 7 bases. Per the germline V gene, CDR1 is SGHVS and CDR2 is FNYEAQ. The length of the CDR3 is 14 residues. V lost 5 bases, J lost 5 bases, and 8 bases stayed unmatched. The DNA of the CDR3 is TGTGCCAGCAGCCAGTCTACAGGGGAAACTGAAGCTTTCTTT. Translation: CASSQSTGETEAFF.

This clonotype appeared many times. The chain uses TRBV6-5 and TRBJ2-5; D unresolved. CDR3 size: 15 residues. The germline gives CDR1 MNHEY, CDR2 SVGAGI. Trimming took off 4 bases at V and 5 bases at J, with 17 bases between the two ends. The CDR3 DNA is TGTGCCAGCAGTTCCCAATGGTCTTCGGCGGAGACCCAGTACTTC. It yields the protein CASSSQWSSAETQYF.

The CDR3 DNA reads TGCAGCGCGGGTAGCGGGGGCAAGACCTACGAGCAGTACTTC. It is translated as CSAGSGGKTYEQYF. The rearrangement joins TRBV29-1 to TRBJ2-7, with 9 bases fitting TRBD2. Germline V gene sequence: CDR1 SQVTM, CDR2 ANQGSEA. The J segment lost 2 bases and the V segment lost 7 bases, leaving 9 bases of the junction unmatched. The CDR3 contains 14 residues.

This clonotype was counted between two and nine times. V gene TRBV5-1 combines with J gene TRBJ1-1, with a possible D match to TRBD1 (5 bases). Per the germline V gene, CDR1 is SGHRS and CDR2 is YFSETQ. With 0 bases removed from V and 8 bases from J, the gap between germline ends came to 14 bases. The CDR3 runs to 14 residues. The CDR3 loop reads CASSLAGVNREAFF. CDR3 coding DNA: TGCGCCAGCAGCTTGGCGGGAGTGAACAGGGAAGCTTTCTTT.

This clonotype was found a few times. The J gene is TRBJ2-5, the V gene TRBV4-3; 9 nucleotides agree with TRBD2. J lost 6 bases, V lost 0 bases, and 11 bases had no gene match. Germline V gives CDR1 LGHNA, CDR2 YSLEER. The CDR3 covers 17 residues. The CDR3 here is CASSQDGRAGGLQTQYF. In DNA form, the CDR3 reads TGCGCCAGCAGCCAAGATGGAAGGGCGGGGGGGCTACAGACCCAGTACTTC.

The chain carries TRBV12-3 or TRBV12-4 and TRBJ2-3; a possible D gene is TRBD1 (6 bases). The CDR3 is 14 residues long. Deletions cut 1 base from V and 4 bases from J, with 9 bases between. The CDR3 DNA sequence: TGTGCCAGCAGTTTAGGGGACAATTCAGATACGCAGTATTTT. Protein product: CASSLGDNSDTQYF.

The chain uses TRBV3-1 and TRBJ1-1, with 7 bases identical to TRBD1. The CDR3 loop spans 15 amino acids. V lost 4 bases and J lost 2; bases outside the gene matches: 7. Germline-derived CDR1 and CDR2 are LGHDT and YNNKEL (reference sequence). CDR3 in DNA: TGTGCCAGCAGCCCGTCAGGGGGATTCAACACTGAAGCTTTCTTT. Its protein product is CASSPSGGFNTEAFF.

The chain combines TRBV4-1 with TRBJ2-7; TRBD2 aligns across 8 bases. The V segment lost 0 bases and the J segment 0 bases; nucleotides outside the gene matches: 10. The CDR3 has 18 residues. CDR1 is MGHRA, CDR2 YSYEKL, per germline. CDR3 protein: CASSQEGWAGGISYEQYF. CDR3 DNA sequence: TGCGCCAGCAGCCAAGAGGGATGGGCGGGGGGAATCTCCTACGAGCAGTACTTC.

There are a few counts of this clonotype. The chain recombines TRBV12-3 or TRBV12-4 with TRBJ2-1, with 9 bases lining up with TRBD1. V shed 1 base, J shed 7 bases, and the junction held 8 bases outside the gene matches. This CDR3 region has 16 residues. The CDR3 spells CASSLEDRGPGNEQFF. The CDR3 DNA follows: TGTGCCAGCAGTTTAGAGGACAGGGGCCCGGGAAATGAGCAGTTCTTC.

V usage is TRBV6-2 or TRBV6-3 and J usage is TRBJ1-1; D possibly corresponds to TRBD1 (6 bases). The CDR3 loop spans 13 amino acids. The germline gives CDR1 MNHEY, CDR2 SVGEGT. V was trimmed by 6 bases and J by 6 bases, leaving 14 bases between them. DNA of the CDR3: TGTGCCAGCAGCCCCTGGGCAGGGGCTGAAGCTTTCTTT. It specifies CASSPWAGAEAFF.

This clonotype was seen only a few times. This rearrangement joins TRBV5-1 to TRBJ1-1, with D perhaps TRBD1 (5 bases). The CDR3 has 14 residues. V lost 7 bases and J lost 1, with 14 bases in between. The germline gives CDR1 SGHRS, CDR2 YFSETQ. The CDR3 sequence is CASRERGRNTEAFF. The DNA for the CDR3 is TGCGCCAGCCGCGAGCGGGGCCGGAACACTGAAGCTTTCTTT.

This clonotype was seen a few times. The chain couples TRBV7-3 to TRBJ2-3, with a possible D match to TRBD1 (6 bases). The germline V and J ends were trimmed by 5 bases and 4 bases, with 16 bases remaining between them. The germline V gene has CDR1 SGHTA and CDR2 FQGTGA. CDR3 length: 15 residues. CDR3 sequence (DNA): TGTGCCAGCAGCCAAACAGGGCTCCCCGCAGATACGCAGTATTTT. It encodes CASSQTGLPADTQYF.

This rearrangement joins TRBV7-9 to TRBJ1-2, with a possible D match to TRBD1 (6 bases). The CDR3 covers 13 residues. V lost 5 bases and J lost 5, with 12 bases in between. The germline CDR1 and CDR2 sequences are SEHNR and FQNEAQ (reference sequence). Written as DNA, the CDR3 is TGTGCCAGCAGCCGGACAGACCTATATGGCTACACCTTC. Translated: CASSRTDLYGYTF.